This TCR beta chain was observed in a study of control samples from healthy donors and cancer patients (dated by TCRdb to 2020 to 2022). The library was generated by the immunoSEQ multiplex PCR assay. Imported from immuneACCESS, the table was reduced by TCRdb to in-frame sequences with V and J called. These copies leave out some clones; in studies compared against another copy, an unresolved V gene accounts for under half, and the cause of the remainder is not known. In this sample the table shows around 100,000 clones, roughly nine tenths of which occur a single time. The ten largest clones take up less than 4.5% of the sample. CDR1 and CDR2 were assigned from the germline V gene as MNHNS and SASEGT. The CDR3, from cysteine to phenylalanine, totals 14 residues. Left in the record is the CDR3 DNA by itself, 42 bases read in frame from the first base. V and J are truncated by 2 bases and 2 bases respectively, leaving an intervening sequence of 7 bases.

On this clone: No cognate antigen has been identified for it. Base qualities are not provided; no much larger clone lies one nucleotide away.

What was sequenced was blood. The chain is made from TRBV6-1 and TRBJ1-5; the D gene is unclear. This TCR was recovered from a woman younger than 35 in good health. The DNA is as follows: TGTGCCAGCAGTGAATCCCAGGGCAATCAGCCCCAGCATTTT. This encodes CASSESQGNQPQHF.